This T cell receptor (beta chain) derives from a study of shared clonotypes between healthy human individuals. At the level of the study: Per-donor plates numbered three CD4 naive, three CD4 memory, two CD8 naive and one CD8 memory.

The naive CD8 population came from CD45RO-negative cells selected for CCR7, without terminally differentiated effector memory CD45RA+ cells. About this clone: Its antigen is unknown.

The germline V and J ends were trimmed by 4 bases and 6 bases, with 13 bases remaining between them. From germline, CDR1 is SGHDN and CDR2 FVKESK. The CDR3 extends over 13 amino acids. Only in-frame clones appear in the TCRdb table, and some are missing; sequencing was by immunoSEQ multiplex PCR. The top ten clones hold 1.5% to 2% of a sample with about 2.2 million clones, roughly 95% of them seen once. Study-wide points: Non-shared clonotypes had lower generation probabilities than those shared by all four donors.

The clonotype originates from a young man in good health. Some clones in this sample may be carry-over from other donors' samples. The chain recombines TRBV14 with TRBJ2-7; the D is unclear. The specimen sequenced was naive CD8+ T cells from PBMCs. CDR3 in amino acids: CASSLRWGLEQYF. The CDR3, as DNA: TGTGCCAGCAGCCTCCGGTGGGGTCTCGAGCAGTACTTC. The full variable domain, rest sourced from reference TRBV14 and TRBJ2-7, is EAGVTQFPSHSVIEKGQTVTLRCDPISGHDNLYWYRRVMGKEIKFLLHFVKESKQDESGMPNNRFLAERTGGTYSTLKVQPAELEDSGVYFCASSLRWGLEQYFGPGTRLTVT.